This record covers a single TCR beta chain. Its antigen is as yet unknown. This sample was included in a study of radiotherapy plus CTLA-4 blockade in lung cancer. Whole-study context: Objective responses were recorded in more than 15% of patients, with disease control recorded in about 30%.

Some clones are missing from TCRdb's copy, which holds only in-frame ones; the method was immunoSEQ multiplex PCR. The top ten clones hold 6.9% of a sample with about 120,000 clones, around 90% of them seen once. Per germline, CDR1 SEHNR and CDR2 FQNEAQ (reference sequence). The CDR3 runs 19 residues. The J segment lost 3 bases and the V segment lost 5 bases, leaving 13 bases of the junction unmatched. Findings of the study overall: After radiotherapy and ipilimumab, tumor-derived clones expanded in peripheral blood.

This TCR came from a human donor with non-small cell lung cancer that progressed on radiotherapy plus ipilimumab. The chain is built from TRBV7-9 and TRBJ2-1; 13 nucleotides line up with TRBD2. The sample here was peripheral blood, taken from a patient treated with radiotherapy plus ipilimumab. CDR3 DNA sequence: TGTGCCAGCAGCCCGGGACTAGCGGGGCCCGGTAGTATCTACAATGAGCAGTTCTTC. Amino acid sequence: CASSPGLAGPGSIYNEQFF.